A selection of T cell receptor beta chains follows, all from one sample in a study of post-analysis software for immune sequencing data. MiXCR, run by TCRdb on the PCR reads, gives a single entry per CDR3 protein. The sample records 600,000 to 750,000 distinct CDR3 sequences, over 45% being singletons. Sequencing used blood. The source is a girl aged 2 to 10 with multiple sclerosis. Both conserved end residues are part of each CDR3. Each record gives: J gene, V gene, clone size, D gene, CDR3 DNA, CDR3 protein. D genes are given only for firm matches. Only some rows state a clone size, as once, few, many or a class for expanded clones.

>TRBJ2-3|TRBV10-2|-|TRBD2
TGCGCCAGCAACCAATTCCTGGCGGGAGGGGGTGTAACAGATACGCAGTATTTT
CASNQFLAGGGVTDTQYF
>TRBJ1-5|TRBV2|-|-
TGTGCCAGCAGTGATGATGCAGGGCAGCCCCAGCATTTT
CASSDDAGQPQHF
>TRBJ2-1|TRBV9|-|TRBD2
TGTGCCAGCAGCTGGGTAGCGGGATTCCACAATGAGCAGTTCTTC
CASSWVAGFHNEQFF
>TRBJ2-5|TRBV7-9|-|-
TGTGCCAGCAGCTCCCGATTCTCGGGATCGGCCCAGTACTTC
CASSSRFSGSAQYF
>TRBJ1-2|TRBV20-1|few|-
TGCAGTGCTAGTTCGGCAGCCTGGAGCTACACCTTC
CSASSAAWSYTF
>TRBJ2-7|TRBV5-1|-|TRBD2
TGCGCCAGCAGCTTCCGACTAGCGGGTCCCTACGAGCAGTACTTC
CASSFRLAGPYEQYF
>TRBJ2-7|TRBV5-1|-|TRBD2
TGCGCCAGCAGCTTCCCGCCTAGCGGGAGTCCCCGCTACGAGCAGTACTTC
CASSFPPSGSPRYEQYF
>TRBJ2-7|TRBV7-9|-|-
TGTGCCAGCAGCCCACAGGTCTACTCCTACGAGCAGTACTTC
CASSPQVYSYEQYF
>TRBJ1-5|TRBV29-1|-|TRBD1
TGCAGCGTTACCGGGACAGGGCCCGGCCAGCCCCAGCATTTT
CSVTGTGPGQPQHF
>TRBJ2-7|TRBV20-1|-|-
TGCAGTGCAGCCCGGGAGTTTGGATACGAGCAGTACTTC
CSAAREFGYEQYF
>TRBJ2-3|TRBV29-1|-|TRBD1
TGCAGCGTTGAAGTAACAGGGGGAACAGATACGCAGTATTTT
CSVEVTGGTDTQYF
>TRBJ2-1|TRBV20-1|once|TRBD2
TGCAGTGCTAGAGGACTAGCGGGGATTTTTTACAATGAGCAGTTCTTC
CSARGLAGIFYNEQFF
>TRBJ2-1|TRBV12-5|-|-
TGTGCTAGTGGTTTCGACCCCGAGGAGCAGTTCTTC
CASGFDPEEQFF
>TRBJ2-7|TRBV9|-|-
TGTGCCAGCAGTGGTACAGGGAGAGGTTACGAGCAGTACTTC
CASSGTGRGYEQYF
>TRBJ2-3|TRBV9|-|-
TGTGCCAGCAGCGTAGGGCCCGGGGTTAGCACAGATACGCAGTATTTT
CASSVGPGVSTDTQYF
>TRBJ2-5|TRBV5-6|-|-
TGTGCCAGCAACTTGGCCGGGACATCGGAGACCCAGTACTTC
CASNLAGTSETQYF